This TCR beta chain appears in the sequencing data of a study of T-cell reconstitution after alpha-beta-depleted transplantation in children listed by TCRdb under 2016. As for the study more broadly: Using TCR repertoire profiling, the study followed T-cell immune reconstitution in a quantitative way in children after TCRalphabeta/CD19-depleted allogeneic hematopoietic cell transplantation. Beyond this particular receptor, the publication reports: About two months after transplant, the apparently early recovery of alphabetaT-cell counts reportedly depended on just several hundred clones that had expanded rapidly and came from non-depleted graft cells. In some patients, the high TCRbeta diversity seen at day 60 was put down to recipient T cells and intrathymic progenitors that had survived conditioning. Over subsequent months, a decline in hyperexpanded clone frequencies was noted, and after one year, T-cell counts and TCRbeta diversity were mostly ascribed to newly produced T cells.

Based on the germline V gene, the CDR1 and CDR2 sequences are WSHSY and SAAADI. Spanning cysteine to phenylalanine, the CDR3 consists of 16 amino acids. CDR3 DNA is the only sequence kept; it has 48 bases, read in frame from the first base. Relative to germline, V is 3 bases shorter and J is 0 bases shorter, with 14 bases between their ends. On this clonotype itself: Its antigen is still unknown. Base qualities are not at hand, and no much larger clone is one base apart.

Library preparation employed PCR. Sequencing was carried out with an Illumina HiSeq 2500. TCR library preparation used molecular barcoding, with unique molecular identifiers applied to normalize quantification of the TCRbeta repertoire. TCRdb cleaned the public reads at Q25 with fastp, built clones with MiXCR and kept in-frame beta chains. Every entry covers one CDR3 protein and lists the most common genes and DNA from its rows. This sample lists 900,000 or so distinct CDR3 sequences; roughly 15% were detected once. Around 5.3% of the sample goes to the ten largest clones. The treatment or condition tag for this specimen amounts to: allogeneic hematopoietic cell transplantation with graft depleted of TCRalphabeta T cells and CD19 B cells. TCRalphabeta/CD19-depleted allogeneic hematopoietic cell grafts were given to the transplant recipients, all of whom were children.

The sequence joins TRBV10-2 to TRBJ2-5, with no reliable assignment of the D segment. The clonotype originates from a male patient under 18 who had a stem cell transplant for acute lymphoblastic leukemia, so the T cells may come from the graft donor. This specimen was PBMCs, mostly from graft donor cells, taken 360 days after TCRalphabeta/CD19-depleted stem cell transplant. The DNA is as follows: TGCGCCAGCAGTGATCAATATAAGAGGAACCAAGAGACCCAGTACTTC. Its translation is CASSDQYKRNQETQYF.